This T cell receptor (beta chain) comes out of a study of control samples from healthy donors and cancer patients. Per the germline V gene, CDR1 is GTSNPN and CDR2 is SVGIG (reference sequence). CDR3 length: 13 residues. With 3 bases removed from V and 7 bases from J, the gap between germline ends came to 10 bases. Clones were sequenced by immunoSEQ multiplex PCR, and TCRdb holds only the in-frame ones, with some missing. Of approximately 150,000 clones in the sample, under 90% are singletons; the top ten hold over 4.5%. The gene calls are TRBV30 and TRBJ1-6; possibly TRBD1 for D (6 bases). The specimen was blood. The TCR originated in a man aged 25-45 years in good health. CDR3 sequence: CAWSPDRNSPLHF. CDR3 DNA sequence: TGTGCCTGGAGCCCGGACAGAAATTCACCCCTCCACTTT.